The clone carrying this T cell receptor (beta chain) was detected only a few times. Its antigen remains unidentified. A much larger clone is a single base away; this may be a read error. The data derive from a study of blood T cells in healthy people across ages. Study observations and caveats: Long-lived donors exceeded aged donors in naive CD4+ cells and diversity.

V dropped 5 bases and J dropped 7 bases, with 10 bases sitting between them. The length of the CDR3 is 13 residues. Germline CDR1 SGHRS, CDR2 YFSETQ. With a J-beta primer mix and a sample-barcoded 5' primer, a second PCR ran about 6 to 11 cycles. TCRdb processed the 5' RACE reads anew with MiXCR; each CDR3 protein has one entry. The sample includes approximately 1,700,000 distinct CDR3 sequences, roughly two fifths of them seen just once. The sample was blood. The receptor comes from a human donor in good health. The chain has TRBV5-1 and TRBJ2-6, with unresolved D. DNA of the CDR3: TGCGCCAGCAGTGCTGATGATGCCAACGTCCTGACTTTC. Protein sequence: CASSADDANVLTF.